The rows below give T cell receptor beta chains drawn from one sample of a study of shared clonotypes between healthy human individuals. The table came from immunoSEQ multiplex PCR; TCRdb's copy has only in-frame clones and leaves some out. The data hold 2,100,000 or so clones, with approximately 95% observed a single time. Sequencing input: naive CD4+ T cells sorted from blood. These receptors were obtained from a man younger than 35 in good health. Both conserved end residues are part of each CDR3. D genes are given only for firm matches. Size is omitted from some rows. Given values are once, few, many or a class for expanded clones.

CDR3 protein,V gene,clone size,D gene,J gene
CASSATGTMINEQFF,TRBV19,.,.,TRBJ2-1
CASSLDGGAKANYGYTF,TRBV7-8,.,.,TRBJ1-2
CASSLIPPEGWLADTQYF,TRBV11-2,.,.,TRBJ2-3
CASSSREGEGNTIYF,TRBV4-1,.,.,TRBJ1-3
CASSPGQGAGNSPLHF,TRBV18,.,TRBD1,TRBJ1-6
CAWDRESGNTIYF,TRBV30,once,TRBD1,TRBJ1-3
CASSEFGVMGANVLTF,TRBV2,.,.,TRBJ2-6
CASSLGTTMNTEAFF,TRBV5-1,.,.,TRBJ1-1
CASARDSAHYEQYF,TRBV4-3,.,.,TRBJ2-7
CASSEYNRPSGNTIYF,TRBV6-1,.,.,TRBJ1-3
CASSLRGPGNTEAFF,TRBV11-2,once,TRBD1,TRBJ1-1
CASSLERGPYEQYF,TRBV5-1,.,.,TRBJ2-7
CASTKSAGGPAYEQYF,TRBV5-4,.,TRBD2,TRBJ2-7
CASSLNGRSDSEQYF,TRBV11-2,.,TRBD2,TRBJ2-7
CASSPRGTGGEQYF,TRBV27,.,.,TRBJ2-7
CASESWGATGNTIYF,TRBV7-9,.,.,TRBJ1-3
CASSLSVEVYYEQYF,TRBV5-6,once,.,TRBJ2-7
CASSDSTGTQAFF,TRBV6-4,.,.,TRBJ1-1
CASSEGEGSPLHF,TRBV6-1,.,.,TRBJ1-6
CASSPVVGRSFGYEQYF,TRBV5-1,.,TRBD2,TRBJ2-7
CASSLAATGRLWEQYF,TRBV7-2,.,TRBD1,TRBJ2-7
CASRRQGGFNYGYTF,TRBV28,.,TRBD1,TRBJ1-2
CASSSPSGTGTYGYTF,TRBV28,.,TRBD1,TRBJ1-2
CASSPGGGLRGYTF,TRBV7-2,.,.,TRBJ1-2
CSVLPPGNTIYF,TRBV29-1,.,.,TRBJ1-3
CASSQGLAGGLGNEQFF,TRBV5-8,.,TRBD2,TRBJ2-1
CASSLRSSGLHNEQFF,TRBV5-4,.,.,TRBJ2-1
CASSPGRIQPQHF,TRBV7-2,.,.,TRBJ1-5
CASAPSTGLGETQYF,TRBV6-1,.,.,TRBJ2-5
CASRPSGGIGTQYF,TRBV19,.,TRBD2,TRBJ2-5
CASSPLGSYNSPLHF,TRBV7-8,.,.,TRBJ1-6
CASSPPEGGWTEAFF,TRBV18,.,.,TRBJ1-1
CASSGLARTEQETQYF,TRBV19,.,.,TRBJ2-5
CAIAVGGANLQFF,TRBV10-3,.,.,TRBJ2-1
CASSLANLNTEAFF,TRBV5-1,.,.,TRBJ1-1
CASSPPLRTAGELFF,TRBV18,.,.,TRBJ2-2
CASSEQGDPTNEQFF,TRBV2,.,.,TRBJ2-1
CASSLGGTVNEQFF,TRBV5-1,.,.,TRBJ2-1
CASSPAGTPVYEQYF,TRBV18,.,.,TRBJ2-7
CASSIGAGTKNTQYF,TRBV10-2,.,.,TRBJ2-5
CASSLTGNYEQYF,TRBV5-1,once,.,TRBJ2-7
CASSQGEGVMNTGELFF,TRBV4-1,.,.,TRBJ2-2
CASSLLARETQYF,TRBV7-9,.,.,TRBJ2-5
CSVEGWTTPYEQYF,TRBV29-1,once,.,TRBJ2-7
CASSPRRGLEGGQETQYF,TRBV7-4,.,TRBD2,TRBJ2-5
CASSLTGLNTGELFF,TRBV5-6,.,.,TRBJ2-2
CASSLDGGGITGELFF,TRBV5-1,.,.,TRBJ2-2
CASISWTGAGNTIYF,TRBV6-1,.,TRBD1,TRBJ1-3
CASSSNRGNTIYF,TRBV5-4,.,.,TRBJ1-3
CASSSREGVTEAFF,TRBV5-1,.,.,TRBJ1-1
CASSPGLAGSGGEQFF,TRBV9,.,TRBD2,TRBJ2-1